These T cell receptor beta chains were read from a single sample in a study of shared clonotypes between healthy human individuals. Here immunoSEQ multiplex PCR was the method, and the copy in TCRdb shows in-frame clones only, minus some. The table lists roughly 2,000,000 clones, just over 90% of them singletons. The specimen was naive CD8+ T cells from PBMCs. Receptor source: a man younger than 30 in good health. Some clones in this sample may be carry-over from other donors' samples. The CDR3 runs from the conserved cysteine through the conserved F or W. Fields, in order: J gene, clone size, V gene, D gene, CDR3 protein, CDR3 DNA. D genes are given only for firm matches. Not all rows give a size; the values are once, few, many and, for expanded clones, a class.

TRBJ2-5 - TRBV7-9 - CASSPGQAEQETQYF TGTGCCAGCAGCCCAGGCCAAGCGGAGCAAGAGACCCAGTACTTC
TRBJ1-1 - TRBV5-6 TRBD1 CASSFIQGAGEAFF TGTGCCAGCAGCTTTATTCAGGGGGCTGGTGAAGCTTTCTTT
TRBJ1-2 once TRBV7-2 TRBD1 CASSLIIGDRDGYTF TGTGCCAGCAGCTTAATCATAGGGGACAGGGACGGCTACACCTTC
TRBJ2-3 - TRBV28 - CASAITRTDTQYF TGTGCCAGCGCCATAACCCGCACAGATACGCAGTATTTT
TRBJ1-1 - TRBV7-3 TRBD1 CASSLYRGLGNTEAFF TGTGCCAGCAGCTTATACAGGGGGCTCGGGAACACTGAAGCTTTCTTT
TRBJ2-2 - TRBV5-1 - CASSPSGVETGELFF TGCGCCAGCAGCCCCTCGGGGGTGGAAACCGGGGAGCTGTTTTTT
TRBJ1-2 - TRBV2 - CASRDSLIANYGYTF TGTGCCAGCAGAGACAGCCTCATAGCTAACTATGGCTACACCTTC
TRBJ2-7 - TRBV10-3 - CAIKKDGAYEQYF TGTGCCATCAAAAAGGACGGAGCCTACGAGCAGTACTTC
TRBJ2-1 - TRBV19 TRBD2 CASSPLSGTSVINEQFF TGTGCCAGTAGTCCCCTGTCCGGGACTAGCGTGATCAATGAGCAGTTCTTC
TRBJ1-3 - TRBV7-9 - CASSLALGDTIYF TGTGCCAGCAGCTTAGCGCTAGGAGACACCATATATTTT
TRBJ2-5 - TRBV12-1 - CASSFEGGAQYF TGTGCCAGCAGCTTTGAGGGGGGGGCCCAGTACTTC
TRBJ2-7 few TRBV27 - CASSFGRTYEQYF TGTGCCAGCAGTTTTGGAAGGACCTACGAGCAGTACTTC
TRBJ2-3 - TRBV28 TRBD2 CATLLADTLDTQYF TGTGCCACTTTACTAGCGGACACCCTCGATACGCAGTATTTT
TRBJ1-2 - TRBV4-3 - CASSQDRTGVGYTF TGCGCCAGCAGCCAAGATAGGACCGGGGTAGGCTACACCTTC
TRBJ1-1 - TRBV10-3 - CAISESGEGSNTEAFF TGTGCCATCAGTGAGTCTGGGGAGGGGTCGAACACTGAAGCTTTCTTT
TRBJ2-1 - TRBV9 TRBD2 CASSVEDAQRGGLYNEQFF TGTGCCAGCAGCGTAGAGGACGCTCAGCGGGGAGGGCTGTACAATGAGCAGTTCTTC
TRBJ2-7 - TRBV27 TRBD1 CATGPTGVGSYEQYF TGTGCCACCGGACCGACAGGGGTCGGGTCCTACGAGCAGTACTTC
TRBJ1-5 - TRBV11-2 TRBD1 CASSATGWAQPQHF TGTGCCAGCAGCGCGACAGGGTGGGCTCAGCCCCAGCATTTT
TRBJ1-1 - TRBV28 - CASRPEGEGNTEAFF TGTGCCAGCAGACCGGAAGGGGAAGGAAACACTGAAGCTTTCTTT
TRBJ1-2 - TRBV7-8 - CASSPRGRGYGYTF TGTGCCAGCAGCCCGCGGGGGCGCGGCTATGGCTACACCTTC
TRBJ2-2 - TRBV6-6 - CASRVLALTGELFF TGTGCCAGCAGGGTACTAGCATTGACCGGGGAGCTGTTTTTT
TRBJ2-7 - TRBV28 TRBD2 CASNSGLGDYEQYF TGTGCCAGCAACTCGGGACTAGGGGACTACGAGCAGTACTTC
TRBJ1-2 - TRBV27 - CASSLAMGGYDGYTF TGTGCCAGCAGTTTAGCCATGGGGGGATACGATGGCTACACCTTC
TRBJ2-2 once TRBV7-2 TRBD1 CASSVRDRVFIGYTGELFF TGTGCCAGCAGTGTCCGGGACAGGGTTTTCATCGGGTACACCGGGGAGCTGTTTTTT
TRBJ2-5 - TRBV5-1 TRBD1 CASSSTGRQETQYF TGCGCCAGCAGCTCGACAGGGCGTCAAGAGACCCAGTACTTC
TRBJ2-7 - TRBV5-1 TRBD2 CASRGGYEQYF TGCGCCAGCCGGGGGGGATACGAGCAGTACTTC
TRBJ1-1 - TRBV6-5 - CASSALGVEAFF TGTGCCAGCAGTGCTCTAGGGGTGGAAGCTTTCTTT
TRBJ2-3 - TRBV6-5 TRBD2 CASSPSGESTDTQYF TGTGCCAGCAGCCCTAGCGGAGAAAGCACAGATACGCAGTATTTT
TRBJ1-2 once TRBV7-8 - CASSLGGTERANYGYTF TGTGCCAGCAGCTTAGGAGGGACGGAGCGAGCTAACTATGGCTACACCTTC
TRBJ2-3 - TRBV5-5 TRBD1 CASSLDRGRRQDTQYF TGTGCCAGCAGCCTGGACAGGGGCAGAAGGCAAGATACGCAGTATTTT
TRBJ1-2 - TRBV19 - CASSIQAALLADYGYTF TGTGCCAGTAGTATCCAGGCCGCCCTACTAGCCGACTATGGCTACACCTTC
TRBJ1-5 once TRBV27 - CASSYRAPLYQPQHF TGTGCCAGCAGTTACAGGGCACCCCTATATCAGCCCCAGCATTTT
TRBJ2-1 - TRBV4-3 - CASSPTGYVNEQFF TGCGCCAGCAGCCCCACAGGGTATGTCAATGAGCAGTTCTTC
TRBJ2-1 - TRBV27 TRBD2 CASSLAGGNYNEQFF TGTGCCAGCAGTTTGGCGGGAGGGAACTACAATGAGCAGTTCTTC
TRBJ1-1 - TRBV11-2 - CASSTLQSARTEAFF TGTGCCAGCAGCACTTTACAGTCAGCGAGAACTGAAGCTTTCTTT
TRBJ2-5 - TRBV5-1 - CASRGPLQETQYF TGCGCCAGCAGGGGGCCCCTGCAAGAGACCCAGTACTTC
TRBJ2-1 - TRBV27 TRBD1 CASSGGTGVSSYNEQFF TGTGCCAGCAGTGGGGGGACAGGGGTCAGCTCCTACAATGAGCAGTTCTTC
TRBJ2-1 - TRBV7-9 TRBD2 CASSPGGESNEQFF TGTGCCAGCAGCCCGGGGGGGGAAAGCAATGAGCAGTTCTTC
TRBJ1-2 - TRBV29-1 TRBD1 CSVTGQGASGYTF TGCAGCGTCACGGGACAGGGGGCGTCAGGCTACACCTTC
TRBJ2-7 - TRBV29-1 - CSVVSGYEQYF TGCAGCGTTGTTTCCGGTTACGAGCAGTACTTC
TRBJ1-1 - TRBV11-2 - CASSLDIIEAFF TGTGCCAGCAGCTTAGATATTATTGAAGCTTTCTTT
TRBJ2-1 - TRBV5-6 - CASSPDGSSYNEQFF TGTGCCAGCAGCCCGGACGGGAGCTCCTACAATGAGCAGTTCTTC
TRBJ1-2 - TRBV11-2 TRBD1 CATIRRGQSSGYGYTF TGTGCCACTATAAGGCGGGGACAGTCTTCCGGCTATGGCTACACCTTC
TRBJ2-7 - TRBV25-1 - CASSEPGPLTEQYF TGTGCCAGCAGTGAACCGGGACCACTTACCGAGCAGTACTTC
TRBJ1-4 few TRBV29-1 - CSAVGPPSDLFF TGCAGCGCGGTGGGACCTCCATCCGACCTGTTTTTT
TRBJ2-4 - TRBV28 TRBD2 CASSIPSSGRWNIQYF TGTGCCAGCAGTATTCCATCTAGCGGGAGATGGAACATTCAGTACTTC
TRBJ2-1 - TRBV6-5 TRBD2 CASSRTSGSNHEQFF TGTGCCAGCAGCCGAACTAGCGGGAGTAACCATGAGCAGTTCTTC
TRBJ2-5 - TRBV15 - CATSRDTETQYF TGTGCCACCAGCAGAGATACAGAGACCCAGTACTTC
TRBJ2-7 - TRBV27 - CASSSLPQDSTEQYF TGTGCCAGCAGTTCTCTACCCCAGGACAGCACCGAGCAGTACTTC
TRBJ1-2 - TRBV28 TRBD1 CASIFRGLGYGYTF TGTGCCAGCATATTCAGGGGGCTCGGCTATGGCTACACCTTC
TRBJ2-2 - TRBV19 TRBD1 CASYRDRGSTGELFF TGTGCCAGTTACCGGGACAGGGGGAGCACCGGGGAGCTGTTTTTT
TRBJ1-2 once TRBV6-1 - CASAGGRSYGYTF TGTGCCAGCGCCGGGGGGCGCTCCTATGGCTACACCTTC
TRBJ2-7 - TRBV7-2 - CASSKSRYEQYF TGTGCCAGCAGTAAATCTCGCTACGAGCAGTACTTC
TRBJ2-1 - TRBV15 TRBD2 CATRGRLAGLSYNEQFF TGTGCCACCAGGGGCCGGCTAGCGGGATTGTCCTACAATGAGCAGTTCTTC
TRBJ2-3 - TRBV7-9 - CASSLSFTDTQYF TGTGCCAGCAGCTTATCATTCACAGATACGCAGTATTTT